These 32 T cell receptor beta chains were sequenced from one sample in a study of T-cell reconstitution after alpha-beta-depleted transplantation in children. TCRbeta library preparation incorporated unique molecular identifiers. In TCRdb, the PCR reads were re-called with MiXCR into one record per CDR3 protein. This table holds approximately 590,000 distinct CDR3 sequences, approximately 10% found once. The starting material was PBMCs from the stem cell graft donor, obtained from the stem cell graft. All receptors derive from a human donor who donated a stem cell graft to a child with acute myeloid leukemia.

This clonotype appeared a few times. The chain links TRBV20-1 to TRBJ2-7; D may match TRBD1 or TRBD2 (5 bases each). This CDR3 has 15 amino acids. V was pared by 2 bases and J by 4 bases, with 18 bases between. CDR1 is DFQATT and CDR2 is SNEGSKA in the germline V gene (reference sequence). The CDR3 region is CSARPLRDQIYEQYF. The CDR3 DNA follows: TGCAGTGCTAGACCCCTCCGGGACCAAATTTACGAGCAGTACTTC.

The genes are TRBV25-1 and TRBJ2-3, with D unclear. CDR1 MGHDK and CDR2 SYGVNS come from the germline V gene. This CDR3 spans 14 amino acids. Trimming pared 2 bases from V and 4 bases from J, leaving 10 bases between. The CDR3 reads CASSEARAADTQYF. The CDR3 DNA follows: TGTGCCAGCAGTGAAGCCCGGGCGGCAGATACGCAGTATTTT.

Here the CDR3 reads CSVRGGLAGESTGELFF. CDR3 in DNA: TGCAGCGTGAGAGGTGGACTAGCGGGAGAGAGCACCGGGGAGCTGTTTTTT. The chain joins TRBV29-1 to TRBJ2-2, with TRBD2 matching 13 bases. Germline-derived CDR1 and CDR2 are SQVTM and ANQGSEA. This CDR3 has 17 residues. The V and J ends lost 6 bases and 4 bases, in that order; junction bases with no gene match: 11.

Ten or more counts support this clonotype. This chain connects TRBV5-1 to TRBJ2-5; D remains unclear. Between the trimmed V and J ends, which lost 1 base and 4 bases, there was a span of 5 bases. The CDR3 loop spans 12 amino acids. Germline V CDR1 and CDR2: SGHRS, YFSETQ. CDR3 nucleotide sequence: TGCGCCAGCAGCTTGACTTCAGAGACCCAGTACTTC. Protein sequence: CASSLTSETQYF.

The sample holds many counts of this clonotype. This sequence joins TRBV20-1 and TRBJ2-1; TRBD2 matches at 14 bases. Germline V CDR1 and CDR2: DFQATT, SNEGSKA (reference sequence). The junction had 19 bases not matched to a gene; V was cut back by 2 bases and J by 7 bases. CDR3 size: 20 residues. The CDR3 DNA follows: TGCAGTGCTAGACCTGTGGTGCCGACTAGCGGGAGGGCCTCTTTGAATGAGCAGTTCTTC. Its translation: CSARPVVPTSGRASLNEQFF.

At least ten counts were recorded for this clonotype. The rearrangement uses TRBV5-1 and TRBJ2-6, with TRBD1 as a possible D gene (6 bases). Germline V lookup: CDR1 SGHRS, CDR2 YFSETQ. Trimming shortened V by 4 bases and J by 2 bases, and 19 bases separated the two germline ends. This CDR3 region has 18 residues. The CDR3 DNA is TGCGCCAGCAGCCCTAGACAGGCTCAGGGGACTGGGGCCAACGTCCTGACTTTC. It translates to CASSPRQAQGTGANVLTF.

In this sample, this clonotype turned up a few times. V is TRBV7-8 and J is TRBJ2-7, with D perhaps matching TRBD2 (6 bases). Germline V gene data show CDR1 as SGHVS and CDR2 as FQNEAQ. V was trimmed by 5 bases and J by 0 bases, leaving 17 bases between them. CDR3 size: 16 residues. The CDR3 DNA reads TGTGCCAGCAGCCCTCGACCGGGACTCAACTCCTACGAGCAGTACTTC. Translating gives CASSPRPGLNSYEQYF.

This chain connects TRBV20-1 to TRBJ2-5, with D possibly being TRBD2 (5 bases). Germline V lookup: CDR1 DFQATT, CDR2 SNEGSKA (reference sequence). Between the trimmed V and J ends, which lost 5 bases and 5 bases, there was a span of 21 bases. This CDR3 comprises 15 residues. CDR3 nucleotide sequence: TGCAGTGCTCCTCCCCCGGGATCCCCTGGGGAGACCCAGTACTTC. Translation: CSAPPPGSPGETQYF.

The chain has TRBV5-1 and TRBJ2-7; either TRBD1 or TRBD2 may fit D (6 bases each). Trimming took off 1 base at V and 6 bases at J, with 23 bases between the two ends. CDR3 length: 17 residues. The germline V gene encodes CDR1 SGHRS and CDR2 YFSETQ. The CDR3 spells CASSLSGATSRGSEQYF. The CDR3 DNA follows: TGCGCCAGCAGCTTGTCGGGGGCTACTTCAAGGGGCTCCGAGCAGTACTTC.

This clonotype has only a few counts. This chain links TRBV5-1 with TRBJ1-2, with TRBD1 identical over 9 bases. The V and J ends lost 3 bases and 2 bases, in that order; junction bases with no gene match: 5. Germline V CDR1 and CDR2: SGHRS, YFSETQ. The CDR3 spans 15 residues. In nucleotides, the CDR3 is TGCGCCAGCAGCTCCCGGACAGGGGAGAACTATGGCTACACCTTC. Protein: CASSSRTGENYGYTF.

The table lists this clonotype with a few counts. The rearrangement joins TRBV21-1 to TRBJ2-1; the table assigns TRBD2, which was not confirmed against the DNA. TRBV21-1 is flagged as a pseudogene. The CDR3 consists of 18 residues. The CDR3 nucleotides are TGTGCCAGCAGCAAAGTCCTAGCGGGGGATAGCTCCTACAATGAGCAGTTCTTC. Translation gives CASSKVLAGDSSYNEQFF.

The gene calls are TRBV10-3 and TRBJ2-5; 9 bases match TRBD2. Germline CDR1 ENHRY, CDR2 SYGVKD. The CDR3 has 15 amino acids. Germline trimming cut 4 bases from V and 1 base from J; bases unmatched to any gene: 4. CDR3 sequence reads: CAISGPAGGQETQYF. DNA of the CDR3: TGTGCCATCAGTGGACCAGCGGGGGGCCAAGAGACCCAGTACTTC.

Only a few counts were recorded for this clonotype. This CDR3 is CASSLALGRGETQYF. The CDR3 DNA sequence: TGTGCCAGCAGTTTAGCCCTTGGGAGGGGAGAGACCCAGTACTTC. The V call is TRBV12-3 or TRBV12-4, the J call TRBJ2-5, with 7 positions matching TRBD2. J was trimmed by 4 bases and V by 0 bases; bases with no gene match: 5. The CDR3 is made up of 15 amino acids.

The V gene is TRBV5-1, the J gene TRBJ2-1; D ambiguous. The germline gives CDR1 SGHRS, CDR2 YFSETQ. Trimming removed 0 bases at V and 4 bases at J, with 14 bases between. The CDR3 length is 16 residues. CDR3 nucleotide sequence: TGCGCCAGCAGCTTGGAGGCGTTAGCCTTTTACAATGAGCAGTTCTTC. Its translation is CASSLEALAFYNEQFF.

This clonotype was counted ten times or more. This chain connects TRBV12-3 or TRBV12-4 to TRBJ2-6, with D tentatively TRBD1 or TRBD2 (6 bases each). V lost 3 bases to trimming and J lost 0 bases, with 9 bases between them. CDR3 length: 16 residues. The CDR3 protein is CASSLGGSSGANVLTF. In DNA form, the CDR3 reads TGTGCCAGCAGTTTGGGGGGCTCCTCTGGGGCCAACGTCCTGACTTTC.

This clonotype was observed a few times. The gene calls are TRBV21-1 and TRBJ2-7; the D call of TRBD1 is as the table states it, not checked on the DNA. TRBV21-1 is a documented pseudogene. This CDR3 region has 17 residues. The CDR3 sequence is CASSKGKRGQGPYEQYF. The CDR3 DNA sequence: TGTGCCAGCAGCAAAGGGAAAAGGGGACAGGGACCCTACGAGCAGTACTTC.

This clonotype was counted at least ten times. The gene calls are TRBV7-9 and TRBJ2-1; 10 bases are a match to TRBD1. V lost 2 bases to trimming and J lost 6 bases; unmatched junction nucleotides: 4. This CDR3 comprises 15 residues. CDR1 is SEHNR and CDR2 is FQNEAQ in the germline V gene (reference sequence). The CDR3 protein is CASSLIGTGVNEQFF. DNA of the CDR3: TGTGCCAGCAGCTTAATTGGGACAGGGGTCAATGAGCAGTTCTTC.

V is TRBV7-9 and J is TRBJ1-1, with D possibly being TRBD1 (5 bases). The length of the CDR3 is 11 residues. V lost 1 base, J lost 9 bases, and 6 bases lay in between. Per the germline V gene, CDR1 is SEHNR and CDR2 is FQNEAQ (reference sequence). DNA of the CDR3: TGTGCCAGCAGCTTAGACAGGAAAGCTTTCTTT. Translating gives CASSLDRKAFF.

The gene calls are TRBV6-2 or TRBV6-3 and TRBJ1-2; possibly TRBD1 for D (6 bases). Germline V gives CDR1 MNHEY, CDR2 SVGEGT. The V end lost 7 bases, the J end lost 4 bases, and 7 bases lay between the germline ends. CDR3 size: 11 residues. The CDR3: CASTDSYGYTF. The CDR3 bases are TGTGCCAGCACGGACAGCTATGGCTACACCTTC.

This clonotype was detected only a few times. The chain has TRBV18 and TRBJ2-7; 11 bases map to TRBD2. CDR1 is KGHSH and CDR2 is LQKENI in the germline V gene. The CDR3 length is 16 residues. V was pared by 4 bases and J by 3 bases, with 8 bases of the junction left unmatched. CDR3 coding DNA: TGTGCCAGCTCACAAACTAGCGGGGGTTTACTCTACGAGCAGTACTTC. It translates to CASSQTSGGLLYEQYF.

For this clonotype: Relative to the germline gene, one junction end is altered; a read error may explain this. The rearrangement links TRBV28 to TRBJ2-1, with D uncertain. CDR1 is MDHEN and CDR2 is SYDVKM in the germline V gene. CDR3 length: 13 amino acids. The CDR3 protein is CANSLAAFYEQFF. Here the CDR3 DNA reads TGTGCCAACAGTTTGGCTGCGTTTTATGAGCAGTTCTTC.

This clonotype was seen only a few times. J is TRBJ2-7 and V is TRBV7-2; the D gene is possibly TRBD2 (6 bases). The CDR3 spans 14 residues. Germline V CDR1 and CDR2: SGHTA, FQGNSA. V lost 8 bases to trimming and J lost 2 bases, with 16 bases between them. CDR3 protein: CASREAGLTYEQYF. The CDR3 nucleotides read TGTGCCAGCCGGGAAGCGGGCCTTACCTACGAGCAGTACTTC.

The chain couples TRBV20-1 to TRBJ2-7, with 12 bases identical to TRBD2. With V trimmed by 1 base and J by 7 bases, 11 bases remained unmatched. The germline gives CDR1 DFQATT, CDR2 SNEGSKA (reference sequence). The CDR3 is 16 residues long. CDR3 amino acids: CSARVLASGRAGEQYF. The DNA of the CDR3 is TGCAGTGCTAGAGTCCTCGCTAGCGGGAGGGCTGGGGAGCAGTACTTC.

V is TRBV5-1 and J is TRBJ1-1, with unresolved D. In germline, CDR1 is SGHRS, CDR2 YFSETQ. The CDR3 runs 12 residues. V was trimmed by 7 bases and J by 1 base, leaving 8 bases between them. CDR3 bases: TGCGCCAGCCGTCTCGAGAACACTGAAGCTTTCTTT. This encodes CASRLENTEAFF.

This chain joins TRBV20-1 and TRBJ1-1, with 8 bases identical to TRBD1. The CDR3 contains 14 residues. V dropped 0 bases and J dropped 6; count of bases not matched to a gene: 6. Germline V lookup: CDR1 DFQATT, CDR2 SNEGSKA (reference sequence). The CDR3 spells CSARETGAIAEAFF. CDR3 DNA: TGCAGTGCTAGAGAGACAGGGGCAATAGCTGAAGCTTTCTTT.

This clonotype was detected only a few times. The J gene is TRBJ2-1, the V gene TRBV7-2, with no clear D. With 5 bases removed from V and 6 bases from J, the gap between germline ends came to 20 bases. CDR1 is SGHTA and CDR2 is FQGNSA in the germline V gene. This CDR3 has 16 amino acids. The CDR3 nucleotides read TGTGCCAGCAGCCGTGACGGGCCACTGTTCTCCAATGAGCAGTTCTTC. Translated, it gives CASSRDGPLFSNEQFF.

The chain carries TRBV27 and TRBJ1-6; TRBD1 aligns across 11 bases. This CDR3 is 17 amino acids long. From germline, CDR1 is MNHEY and CDR2 SMNVEV (reference sequence). J lost 12 bases, V lost 2 bases, and 12 bases had no gene match. The CDR3, as DNA: TGTGCCAGCAGTTTACCCTCATCCGGGACAGGGGGGGGACCCCTCCACTTT. Encoded protein: CASSLPSSGTGGGPLHF.

The chain is built from TRBV4-2 and TRBJ1-2; 10 positions agree with TRBD1. From germline, CDR1 is LGHNA and CDR2 YNFKEQ. The CDR3 contains 18 residues. J was trimmed by 8 bases and V by 0 bases; bases with no gene match: 15. The chain's CDR3 is CASSQDLPRQGALYGYTF. DNA of the CDR3: TGTGCCAGCAGCCAAGATCTTCCGAGACAGGGGGCTCTATACGGCTACACCTTC.

This sequence joins TRBV29-1 and TRBJ1-4; 7 bases align to TRBD1. V shed 0 bases, J shed 6 bases, and the junction held 10 bases outside the gene matches. This CDR3 has 16 residues. CDR1 and CDR2 from the germline V gene are SQVTM and ANQGSEA. The CDR3 region has the DNA TGCAGCGTTGAAGATGTGACAGGGTCCAATTATGAAAAACTGTTTTTT. Translated, it gives CSVEDVTGSNYEKLFF.

This clonotype was counted many times. V and J are TRBV20-1 and TRBJ1-5; D perhaps matches TRBD1 (6 bases). Trimming removed 2 bases from V and 0 bases from J, with 11 bases in between. CDR3 length equals 15 residues. Germline V gene lookup returns CDR1 DFQATT and CDR2 SNEGSKA (reference sequence). The CDR3 protein is CSARRTDLSNQPQHF. The CDR3 region has the DNA TGCAGTGCTAGACGGACAGATCTTAGCAATCAGCCCCAGCATTTT.

This CDR3 reads CASSWTGNYNEQFF. The CDR3 DNA reads as TGTGCCAGCAGTTGGACAGGGAACTACAATGAGCAGTTCTTC. The genes are TRBV7-2 and TRBJ2-1, with TRBD1 identical over 8 bases. The CDR3 sequence is 14 residues long. CDR1 is SGHTA, CDR2 FQGNSA, per germline. Losses at the gene ends were 6 bases for V and 3 bases for J; bases not matched to a gene: 4. The full variable domain, with the rest looked up from reference TRBV7-2 and TRBJ2-1, is GAGVSQSPSNKVTEKGKDVELRCDPISGHTALYWYRQSLGQGLEFLIYFQGNSAPDKSGLPSDRFSAERTGGSVSTLTIQRTQQEDSAVYLCASSWTGNYNEQFFGPGTRLTVL.

The genes are TRBV15 and TRBJ2-7; D not resolved. Germline V gives CDR1 LNHNV, CDR2 YYDKDF (reference sequence). This CDR3 is 13 amino acids long. Trimming left V 0 bases short and J 7 bases short, with 10 bases between. CDR3 sequence (DNA): TGTGCCACCAGCAGAGATTCGGGTAGGGAGCAGTACTTC. This gives the protein CATSRDSGREQYF.